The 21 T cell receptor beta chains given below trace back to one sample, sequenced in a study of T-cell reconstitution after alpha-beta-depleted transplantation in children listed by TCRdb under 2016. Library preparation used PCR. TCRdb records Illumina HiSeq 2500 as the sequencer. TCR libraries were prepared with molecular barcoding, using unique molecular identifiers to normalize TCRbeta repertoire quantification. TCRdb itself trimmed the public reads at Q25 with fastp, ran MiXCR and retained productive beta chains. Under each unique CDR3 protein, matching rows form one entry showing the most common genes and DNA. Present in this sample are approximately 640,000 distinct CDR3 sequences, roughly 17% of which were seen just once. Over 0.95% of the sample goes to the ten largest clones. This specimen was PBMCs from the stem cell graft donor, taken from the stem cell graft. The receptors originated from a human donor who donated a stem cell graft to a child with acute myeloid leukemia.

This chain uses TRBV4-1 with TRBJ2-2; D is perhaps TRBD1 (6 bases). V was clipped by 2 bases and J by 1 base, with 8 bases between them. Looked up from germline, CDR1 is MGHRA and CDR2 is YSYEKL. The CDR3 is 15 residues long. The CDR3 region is CASSQLTGNTGELFF. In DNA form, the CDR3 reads TGCGCCAGCAGCCAACTGACAGGGAACACCGGGGAGCTGTTTTTT.

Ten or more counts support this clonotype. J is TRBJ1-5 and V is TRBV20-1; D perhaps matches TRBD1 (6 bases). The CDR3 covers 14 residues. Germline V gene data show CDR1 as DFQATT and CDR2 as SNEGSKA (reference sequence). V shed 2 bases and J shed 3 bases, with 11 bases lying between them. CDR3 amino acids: CSARNDRYNQPQHF. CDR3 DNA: TGCAGTGCTAGAAACGACAGGTACAATCAGCCCCAGCATTTT.

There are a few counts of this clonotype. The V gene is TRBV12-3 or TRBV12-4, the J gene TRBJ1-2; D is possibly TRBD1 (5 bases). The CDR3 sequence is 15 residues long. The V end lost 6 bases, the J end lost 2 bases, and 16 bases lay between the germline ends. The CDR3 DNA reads TGTGCCAGCAGCCCGATACCGGGACGGAACTATGGCTACACCTTC. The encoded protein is CASSPIPGRNYGYTF.

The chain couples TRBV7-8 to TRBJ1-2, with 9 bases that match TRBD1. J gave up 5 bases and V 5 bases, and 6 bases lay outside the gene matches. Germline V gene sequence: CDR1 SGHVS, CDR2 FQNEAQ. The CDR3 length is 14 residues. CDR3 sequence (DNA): TGTGCCAGCAGCGACGCCGGGACAGGGTATGGCTACACCTTC. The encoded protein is CASSDAGTGYGYTF.

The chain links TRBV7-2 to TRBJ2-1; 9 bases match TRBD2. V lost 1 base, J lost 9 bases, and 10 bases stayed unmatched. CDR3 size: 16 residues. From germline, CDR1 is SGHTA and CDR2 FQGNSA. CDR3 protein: CASSLGAALAGREQFF. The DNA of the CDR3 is TGTGCCAGCAGCTTAGGCGCAGCGCTAGCGGGGCGTGAGCAGTTCTTC.

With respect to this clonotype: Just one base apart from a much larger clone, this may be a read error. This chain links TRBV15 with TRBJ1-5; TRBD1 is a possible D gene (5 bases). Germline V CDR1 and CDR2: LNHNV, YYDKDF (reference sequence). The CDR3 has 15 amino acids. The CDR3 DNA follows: TGTGCCACCAGCAGTCAGGGATATAGCAATCAGCCCCAGCGTTTT. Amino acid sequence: CATSSQGYSNQPQRF.

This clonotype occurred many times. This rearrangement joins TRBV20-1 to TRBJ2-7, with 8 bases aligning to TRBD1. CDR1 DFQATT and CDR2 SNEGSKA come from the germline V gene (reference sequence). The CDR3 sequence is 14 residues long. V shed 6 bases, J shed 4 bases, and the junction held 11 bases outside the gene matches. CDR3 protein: CSAPAPGGPYEQYF. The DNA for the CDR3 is TGCAGTGCCCCGGCCCCAGGGGGCCCGTACGAGCAGTACTTC.

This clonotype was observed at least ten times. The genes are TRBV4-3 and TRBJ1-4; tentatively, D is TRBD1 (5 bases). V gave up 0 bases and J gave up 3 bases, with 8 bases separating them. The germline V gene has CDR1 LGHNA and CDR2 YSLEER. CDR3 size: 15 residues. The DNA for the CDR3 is TGCGCCAGCAGCCAAGATGTGGGGGCTAATGAAAAACTGTTTTTT. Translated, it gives CASSQDVGANEKLFF.

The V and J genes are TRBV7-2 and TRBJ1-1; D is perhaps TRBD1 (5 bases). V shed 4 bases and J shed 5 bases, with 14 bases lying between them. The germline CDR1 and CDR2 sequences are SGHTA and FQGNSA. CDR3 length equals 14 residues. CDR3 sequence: CASSSYGGRTEAFF. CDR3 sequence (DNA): TGTGCCAGCAGCTCCTACGGGGGTCGGACTGAAGCTTTCTTT. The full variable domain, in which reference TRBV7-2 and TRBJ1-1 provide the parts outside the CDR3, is GAGVSQSPSNKVTEKGKDVELRCDPISGHTALYWYRQSLGQGLEFLIYFQGNSAPDKSGLPSDRFSAERTGGSVSTLTIQRTQQEDSAVYLCASSSYGGRTEAFFGQGTRLTVV.

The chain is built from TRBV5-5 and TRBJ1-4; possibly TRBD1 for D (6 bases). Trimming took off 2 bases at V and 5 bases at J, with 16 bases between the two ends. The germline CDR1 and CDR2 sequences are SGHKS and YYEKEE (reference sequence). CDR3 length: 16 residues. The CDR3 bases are TGTGCCAGCAGCTTCGCCTTACAGGGCGCCAATGAAAAACTGTTTTTT. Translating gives CASSFALQGANEKLFF.

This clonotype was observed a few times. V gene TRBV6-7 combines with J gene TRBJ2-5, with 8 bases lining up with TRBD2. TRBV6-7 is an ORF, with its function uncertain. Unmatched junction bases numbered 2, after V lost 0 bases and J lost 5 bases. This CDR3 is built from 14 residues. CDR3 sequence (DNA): TGTGCCAGCAGTTACTCGACTAGCGTGGAGACCCAGTACTTC. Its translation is CASSYSTSVETQYF.

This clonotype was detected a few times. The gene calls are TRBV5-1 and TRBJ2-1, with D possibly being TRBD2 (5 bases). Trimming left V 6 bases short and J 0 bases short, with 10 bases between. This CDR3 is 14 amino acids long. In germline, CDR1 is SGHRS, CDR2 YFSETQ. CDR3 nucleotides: TGCGCCAGCACCCGGGGTAGCTCCTACAATGAGCAGTTCTTC. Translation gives CASTRGSSYNEQFF. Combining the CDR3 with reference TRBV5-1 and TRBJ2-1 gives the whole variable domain KAGVTQTPRYLIKTRGQQVTLSCSPISGHRSVSWYQQTPGQGLQFLFEYFSETQRNKGNFPGRFSGRQFSNSRSEMNVSTLELGDSALYLCASTRGSSYNEQFFGPGTRLTVL.

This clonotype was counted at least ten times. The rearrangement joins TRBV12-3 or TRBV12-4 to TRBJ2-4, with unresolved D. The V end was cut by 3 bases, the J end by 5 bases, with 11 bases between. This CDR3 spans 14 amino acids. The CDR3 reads CASSFGVMQNIQYF. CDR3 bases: TGTGCCAGCAGTTTTGGGGTAATGCAAAACATTCAGTACTTC.

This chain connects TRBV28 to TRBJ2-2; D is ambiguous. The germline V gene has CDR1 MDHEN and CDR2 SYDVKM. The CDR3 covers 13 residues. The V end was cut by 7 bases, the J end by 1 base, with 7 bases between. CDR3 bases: TGTGCCAGCAAGGCAGTGAACACCGGGGAGCTGTTTTTT. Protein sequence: CASKAVNTGELFF.

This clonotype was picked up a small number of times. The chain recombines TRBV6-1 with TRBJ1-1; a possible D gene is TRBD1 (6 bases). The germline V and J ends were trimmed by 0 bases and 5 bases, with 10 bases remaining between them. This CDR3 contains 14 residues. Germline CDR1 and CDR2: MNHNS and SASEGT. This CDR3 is CASSEARGVTEAFF. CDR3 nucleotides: TGTGCCAGCAGTGAAGCGAGGGGGGTAACTGAAGCTTTCTTT.

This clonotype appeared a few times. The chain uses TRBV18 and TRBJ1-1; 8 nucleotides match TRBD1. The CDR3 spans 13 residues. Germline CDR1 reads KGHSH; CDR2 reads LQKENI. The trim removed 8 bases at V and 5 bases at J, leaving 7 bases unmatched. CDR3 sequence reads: CASDPGGRTEAFF. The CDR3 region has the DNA TGTGCCAGCGACCCAGGGGGCCGAACTGAAGCTTTCTTT.

The CDR3 here is CASSGDGDNYGYTF. For the CDR3, the DNA is TGCGCCTCATCCGGGGACGGCGATAACTATGGCTACACCTTC. V gene TRBV5-1 combines with J gene TRBJ1-2; D is perhaps TRBD1 (5 bases). The germline V gene encodes CDR1 SGHRS and CDR2 YFSETQ. The V end lost 10 bases, the J end lost 1 base, and 17 bases lay between the germline ends. The CDR3 consists of 14 residues.

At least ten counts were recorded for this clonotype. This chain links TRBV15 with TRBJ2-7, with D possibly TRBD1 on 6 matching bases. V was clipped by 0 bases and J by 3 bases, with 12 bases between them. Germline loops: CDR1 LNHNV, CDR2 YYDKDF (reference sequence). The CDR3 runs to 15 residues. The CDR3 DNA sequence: TGTGCCACCAGCAGAGATATTACAGGGAGCTACGAGCAGTACGTC. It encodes CATSRDITGSYEQYV.

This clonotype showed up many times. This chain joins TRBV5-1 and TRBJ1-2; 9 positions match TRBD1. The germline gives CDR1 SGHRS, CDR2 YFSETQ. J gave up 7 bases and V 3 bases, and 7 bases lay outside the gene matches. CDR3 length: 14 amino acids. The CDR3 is CASSSSGTGSGYTF. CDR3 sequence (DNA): TGCGCCAGCAGCTCCTCCGGGACAGGGAGTGGCTACACCTTC.

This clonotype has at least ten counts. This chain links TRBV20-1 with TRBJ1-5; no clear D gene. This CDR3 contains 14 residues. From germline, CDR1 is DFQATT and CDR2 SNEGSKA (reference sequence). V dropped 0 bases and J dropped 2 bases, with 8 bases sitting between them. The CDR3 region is CSARDYSGNQPQHF. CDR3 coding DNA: TGCAGTGCTAGAGATTACAGTGGCAATCAGCCCCAGCATTTT.

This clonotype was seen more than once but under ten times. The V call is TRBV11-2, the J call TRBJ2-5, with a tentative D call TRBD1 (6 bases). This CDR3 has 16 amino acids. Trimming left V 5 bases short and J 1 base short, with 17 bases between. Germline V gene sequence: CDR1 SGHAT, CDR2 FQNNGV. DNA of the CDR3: TGTGCCAGCAGCCAAGCCCCCGGGACACCCCAAGAGACCCAGTACTTC. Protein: CASSQAPGTPQETQYF.